The subject of this entry is one T cell receptor (beta chain). Its antigen is not known. This specimen belongs to a study of cytomegalovirus exposure and HLA in healthy donors. The wider study: From donors who were HLA-typed, an early data release held 65 million to 85 million unique TCRs. The study's findings and limits: Available immune exposure information was restricted to CMV serostatus only.

Trimming pared 3 bases from V and 4 bases from J, leaving 21 bases between. Germline V CDR1 and CDR2: SQVTM, ANQGSEA. CDR3 length: 16 amino acids. PCR used 60 Vbeta primers and 13 Jbeta primers. Libraries were prepared by immunoSEQ multiplex PCR; TCRdb keeps only in-frame clonotypes and omits some of them. The sample has 130,000 to 150,000 clones, around 79% seen once; the top ten hold roughly 6.7%. Though nominally healthy at sampling, donors likely had unrecorded immune exposures. The V call is TRBV29-1, the J call TRBJ1-1; possibly TRBD1 for D (5 bases). This clonotype originated in a woman aged 40 to 50 in good health and CMV-seropositive. Sequencing input: PBMCs. The CDR3 DNA reads TGCAGCGTTGACCCTTTAAGGGGCAGGGTGGGCACTGAAGCTTTCTTT. Protein product: CSVDPLRGRVGTEAFF.